A single TCR beta chain is shown here with its context. The entry originates in a study of blood T cell repertoires in COVID-19. On the study more broadly: From the United States, Italy and Spain came samples of acute and convalescent COVID-19. From T cells, B-cell-depleted T cells, or PBMCs came the material, which was cDNA or gDNA.

Methods used by the authors: Reference gene primer amplification yielded estimated nucleated cell counts. Produced via immunoSEQ multiplex PCR; TCRdb's table is partial and in-frame only. V and J calls and clone size are as listed in that table; D and trimming were resolved from the DNA. The table has 220,000 or so clones, approximately 81% seen once; the top ten hold 4% to 6%. Germline CDR1 and CDR2: SGHTA and FQGNSA. The CDR3 has 13 residues. V was shortened by 6 bases and J by 3 bases, with 9 bases between the two germline ends. The gene calls are TRBV7-2 and TRBJ1-5; possibly TRBD1 for D (5 bases). The sample taken for sequencing was peripheral blood. This receptor was obtained from a woman aged 55-69 years who had recovered from COVID-19. The DNA for the CDR3 is TGTGCCAGCAGAACAGGTCCCAATCAGCCCCAGCATTTT. Its translation: CASRTGPNQPQHF.